These T cell receptor beta chains were read from a single sample in a study of T-cell memory formation after mild COVID-19. TCRdb fed the 5' RACE reads into MiXCR, producing one record per CDR3 protein. The data contain approximately 110,000 distinct CDR3 sequences, 20% to 25% of them singletons. Source material: PBMCs or a T cell subset sorted from them (not recorded which). The receptors come from a man aged 18 to 35 who had mild COVID-19 (a few samples of this study predate the infection). Cell type and time point are not known. The conserved cysteine and the conserved F or W are not part of the CDR3 here. A D gene is named only where the DNA matches it firmly. Not all rows give a size; the values are once, few, many and, for expanded clones, a class.

>TRBV12-3/TRBV12-4|.|.|TRBJ2-2
ASSFEMNTGELF
>TRBV7-8|.|.|TRBJ2-7
ASSLYGGQTYEQY
>TRBV7-9|TRBD2|.|TRBJ2-1
ASSLLRGGLPYNEQF
>TRBV7-4|TRBD1|.|TRBJ1-5
ASSLETQTGHNKPQH
>TRBV11-2|.|.|TRBJ2-7
ASSPRAFYEQY
>TRBV30|.|.|TRBJ2-5
AWNPGSIQETQY
>TRBV5-4|TRBD1|.|TRBJ1-2
ASRDRDRTYGYT
>TRBV27|TRBD1|.|TRBJ2-3
ASSYRDRASDTQY
>TRBV7-9|.|many|TRBJ2-3
ASQRDTQY
>TRBV30|TRBD1|.|TRBJ1-2
AWSVLGQGYGYT
>TRBV14|.|.|TRBJ2-4
ASSQFRGPKNIQY
>TRBV6-5|.|.|TRBJ2-3
ASRAGAADTQY
>TRBV12-3/TRBV12-4|.|few|TRBJ2-5
ASSLVASRQGAQY
>TRBV12-3/TRBV12-4|TRBD1|.|TRBJ1-1
ASRTGTGGTEAF
>TRBV6-5|.|.|TRBJ1-1
ASTAMGVYGTEAF
>TRBV4-1|.|.|TRBJ1-1
ASSQDGINVRGRTEAF
>TRBV7-6|TRBD1|few|TRBJ1-6
ASSLGTTGASPLH
>TRBV11-2|TRBD1|.|TRBJ2-1
ASSLGRARDRASYNEQF
>TRBV29-1|TRBD2|many|TRBJ2-5
SGGGSQETQY
>TRBV20-1|.|many|TRBJ2-6
SARVSGANVLT
>TRBV5-4|.|many|TRBJ2-1
ASSDENVEQF
>TRBV20-1|TRBD1|.|TRBJ1-1
SASTRGSSDTEAF
>TRBV6-5|.|.|TRBJ2-2
ASSRYLTGELF
>TRBV2|TRBD2|few|TRBJ2-2
ASRFSGGQRTGELF
>TRBV11-2|.|.|TRBJ1-6
ASSDWDSRSPLH
>TRBV7-2|TRBD2|.|TRBJ2-1
ASSSWTSGGSGSYNEQF
>TRBV29-1|.|.|TRBJ2-2
SAGTSNTGELF
>TRBV7-8|.|.|TRBJ1-5
ASSLALSGSNQPQH
>TRBV19|.|.|TRBJ2-5
ASSMGETQY
>TRBV10-3|.|.|TRBJ2-3
AISDTHRADTQY
>TRBV12-3/TRBV12-4|TRBD1|.|TRBJ1-1
ASRGDRGDTEAF
>TRBV12-2|.|.|TRBJ1-1
ASRLEGIRTGSGRMNTEAF
>TRBV12-3/TRBV12-4|TRBD2|.|TRBJ2-4
ASTLGLAGGFSAKNIQY
>TRBV28|.|few|TRBJ2-1
ASAKGSYEQF
>TRBV18|.|.|TRBJ2-7
ASSPGAPAYEQY
>TRBV10-3|TRBD2|few|TRBJ2-3
AIGLAGGAGTDTQY
>TRBV6-1|.|few|TRBJ2-2
ASSERLGGDTGELF
>TRBV7-6|TRBD1|few|TRBJ2-7
ASSPRDSSYEQY
>TRBV29-1|TRBD1|.|TRBJ2-5
SVEDPILAGGPQETQY
>TRBV19|.|.|TRBJ1-1
ASSMDAGLQNTEAF
>TRBV15|.|.|TRBJ1-5
ATSRGTGNSNQPQH
>TRBV9|TRBD2|few|TRBJ2-3
ASQNSGGALDTQY
>TRBV7-9|.|.|TRBJ1-5
ASSRTDSNQPQH
>TRBV6-1|.|few|TRBJ2-7
ASSEVVDTYEQY